This T cell receptor (beta chain) came from a study of neurological immune-mediated disorders. Study results and limitations: The study found the most TCR clonal expansion in HTLV-1-associated myelopathy and the least in multiple sclerosis, below healthy controls.

V was cut by 1 base and J by 6 bases, with 13 bases left in between. The CDR3 covers 14 residues. Germline CDR1 reads SGHRS; CDR2 reads YFSETQ. PBMCs numbering 2 million and stored at -80 C yielded the unsorted libraries. This clonotype was picked up many times. Antigen unknown. MiXCR, run by TCRdb on the 5' RACE reads, gives a single entry per CDR3 protein. The table has roughly 80,000 distinct CDR3 sequences, about a tenth seen once. This clonotype originated in a middle-aged man in good health. The sequencing input was PBMCs. The chain is built from TRBV5-1 and TRBJ1-1; possible D gene TRBD1, 5 bases. CDR3 region: CASSLTGGVPEAFF. CDR3 in DNA: TGCGCCAGCAGCTTGACGGGGGGAGTCCCTGAAGCTTTCTTT.